The present T cell receptor (beta chain) was sequenced within a study of T cells in Graves' hyperthyroidism and ophthalmopathy. RNA transcripts gave rise to amplified TCR beta CDR3 regions. HTBI primers were the set used in a first-round RT-PCR of the TCR CDR3. From the multiplex PCR reads, TCRdb called clonotypes with MiXCR, one entry per CDR3 protein. The sample consists of over 300,000 distinct CDR3 sequences, roughly 13% of them appearing once. This clonotype was counted many times. This sequence originates from a woman aged 40 to 50 with Graves' ophthalmopathy. The sequenced sample consisted of blood.

The CDR3 DNA reads as TGTGCCAGCAGTTACTCCTCGGGGAATCAGCCCCAGCATTTT. Residues: CASSYSSGNQPQHF. V usage is TRBV12-3 or TRBV12-4 and J usage is TRBJ1-5; D call uncertain. V lost 4 bases to trimming and J lost 4 bases, with 11 bases between them. The CDR3 extends over 14 amino acids.